The T cell receptor (beta chain) described here comes from a study of blood T cells in healthy people across ages. Primers used in a second PCR of about 6 to 11 cycles were a sample-barcoded 5' primer and a J-beta primer mix. Via MiXCR, TCRdb re-called the 5' RACE reads, giving one row per CDR3 protein. The sample consists of 1 million or so distinct CDR3 sequences, less than 50% of them appearing once. Germline V gene lookup returns CDR1 SEHNR and CDR2 FQNEAQ (reference sequence). The CDR3 is made up of 18 amino acids. V lost 5 bases, J lost 13 bases, and 21 bases stayed unmatched. The V and J genes are TRBV7-9 and TRBJ2-4; the match to TRBD2 covers 12 bases. Sequenced sample: blood. This TCR was sampled from a woman aged 55-75 years in good health. In DNA form, the CDR3 reads TGTGCCAGCAGCGGAGACAAACTAGCGGGAGGCCCCCTCGGTGAGCAGTACTTC. This encodes CASSGDKLAGGPLGEQYF.